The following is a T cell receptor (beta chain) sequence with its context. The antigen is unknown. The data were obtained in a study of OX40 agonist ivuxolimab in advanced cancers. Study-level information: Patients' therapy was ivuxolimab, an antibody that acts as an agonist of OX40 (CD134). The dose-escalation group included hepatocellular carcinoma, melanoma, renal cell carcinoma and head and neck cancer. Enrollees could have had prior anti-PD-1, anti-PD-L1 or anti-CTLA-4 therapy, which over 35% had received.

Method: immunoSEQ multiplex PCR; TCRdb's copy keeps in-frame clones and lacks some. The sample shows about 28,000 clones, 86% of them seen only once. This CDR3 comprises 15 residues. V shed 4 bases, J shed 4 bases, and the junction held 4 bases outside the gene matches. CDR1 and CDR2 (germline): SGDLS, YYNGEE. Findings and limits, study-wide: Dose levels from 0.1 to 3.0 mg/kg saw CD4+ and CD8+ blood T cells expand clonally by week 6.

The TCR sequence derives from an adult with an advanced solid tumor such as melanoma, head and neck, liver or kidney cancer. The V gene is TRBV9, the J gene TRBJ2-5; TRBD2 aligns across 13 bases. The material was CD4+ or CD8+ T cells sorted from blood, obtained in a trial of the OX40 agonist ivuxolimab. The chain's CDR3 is CASSTRTSGRETQYF. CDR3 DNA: TGTGCCAGCAGCACCCGGACTAGCGGGAGAGAGACCCAGTACTTC.